This T cell receptor beta chain stems from a study of blood T cell repertoires in COVID-19. TCRdb's copy holds only in-frame clones and misses some; the assay was immunoSEQ multiplex PCR. In the table there are some 460,000 clones, roughly 85% of which are singletons. The CDR3 loop spans 15 amino acids. Germline V lookup: CDR1 KGHSH, CDR2 LQKENI. Trimming cost V 4 bases and J 5 bases; bases outside gene matches: 7. The clonotype was recovered from a woman aged 18-35 years with acute COVID-19. The chain joins TRBV18 to TRBJ1-3, with TRBD1 matching over 8 bases. The sequenced sample was PBMCs or T cells enriched from blood (not recorded which). Here the CDR3 DNA reads TGTGCCAGCTCACGATCGGACAGGGAAAGAAACACCATATATTTT. It yields the protein CASSRSDRERNTIYF. The full variable domain, rest sourced from reference TRBV18 and TRBJ1-3, is NAGVMQNPRHLVRRRGQEARLRCSPMKGHSHVYWYRQLPEEGLKFMVYLQKENIIDESGMPKERFSAEFPKEGPSILRIQQVVRGDSAAYFCASSRSDRERNTIYFGEGSWLTVV.